This TCR beta chain originates from a study of T cell responses to AZD1222 COVID-19 vaccine. As for this clone: Its antigen remains unidentified.

V was pared by 3 bases and J by 1 base, with 1 base of the junction left unmatched. This CDR3 is built from 16 residues. CDR1 LGHNA and CDR2 YNFKEQ come from the germline V gene. Sequenced by immunoSEQ multiplex PCR; TCRdb stores in-frame clones only, minus some. The profile shows about 120,000 clones, 91% of them singletons. Study results and limitations: After the peak T cell response, and only then, were repertoires sampled.

The receptor's source is an adult in good health. The chain links TRBV4-2 to TRBJ2-2, with 11 bases lining up with TRBD2. Sequencing was performed on peripheral blood, taken on day 0 of AZD1222 vaccination. CDR3 coding DNA: TGTGCCAGCAGCCATGGGACTAGCGGGAACACCGGGGAGCTGTTTTTT. Its translation is CASSHGTSGNTGELFF.